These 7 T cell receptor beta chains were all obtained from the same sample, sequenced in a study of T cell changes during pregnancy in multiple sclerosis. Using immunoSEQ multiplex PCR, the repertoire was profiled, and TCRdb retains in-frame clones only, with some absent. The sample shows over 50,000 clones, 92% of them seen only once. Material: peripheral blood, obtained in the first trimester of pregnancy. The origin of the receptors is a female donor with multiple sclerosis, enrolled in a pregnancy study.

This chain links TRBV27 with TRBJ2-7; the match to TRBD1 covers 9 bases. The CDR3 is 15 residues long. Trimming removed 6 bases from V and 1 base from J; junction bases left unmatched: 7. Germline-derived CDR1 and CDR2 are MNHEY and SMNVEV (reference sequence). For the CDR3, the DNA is TGTGCCAGCAGAAGTACAGGGACAGGGTCCTACGAGCAGTACTTC. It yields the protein CASRSTGTGSYEQYF.

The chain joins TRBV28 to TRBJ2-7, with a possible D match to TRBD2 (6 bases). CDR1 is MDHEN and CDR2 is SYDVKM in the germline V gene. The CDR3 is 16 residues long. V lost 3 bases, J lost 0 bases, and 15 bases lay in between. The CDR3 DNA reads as TGTGCCAGCAGTTTCCGGGACTTGCCAAACTCCTACGAGCAGTACTTC. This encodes CASSFRDLPNSYEQYF.

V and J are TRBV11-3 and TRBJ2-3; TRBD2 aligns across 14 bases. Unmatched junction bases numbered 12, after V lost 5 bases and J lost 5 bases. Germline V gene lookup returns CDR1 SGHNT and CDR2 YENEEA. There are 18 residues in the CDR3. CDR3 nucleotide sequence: TGTGCCAGCAGCCCTGCACCGGGACTAGCGGGAGCAGGAGATACGCAGTATTTT. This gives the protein CASSPAPGLAGAGDTQYF.

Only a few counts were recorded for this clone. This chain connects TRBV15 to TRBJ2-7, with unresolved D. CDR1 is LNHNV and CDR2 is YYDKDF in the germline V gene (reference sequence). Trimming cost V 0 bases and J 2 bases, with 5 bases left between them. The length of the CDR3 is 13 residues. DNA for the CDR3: TGTGCCACCAGCAGAGAACTTACCTACGAGCAGTACTTC. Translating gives CATSRELTYEQYF. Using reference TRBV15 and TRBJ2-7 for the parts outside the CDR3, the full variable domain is DAMVIQNPRYQVTQFGKPVTLSCSQTLNHNVMYWYQQKSSQAPKLLFHYYDKDFNNEADTPDNFQSRRPNTSFCFLDIRSPGLGDTAMYLCATSRELTYEQYFGPGTRLTVT.

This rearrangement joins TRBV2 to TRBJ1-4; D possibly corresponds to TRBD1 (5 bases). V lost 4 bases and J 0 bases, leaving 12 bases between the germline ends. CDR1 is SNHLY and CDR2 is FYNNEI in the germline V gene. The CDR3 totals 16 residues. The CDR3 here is CASSGGEDATNEKLFF. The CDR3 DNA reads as TGTGCCAGCAGTGGAGGGGAGGATGCAACTAATGAAAAACTGTTTTTT. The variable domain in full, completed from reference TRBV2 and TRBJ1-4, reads EPEVTQTPSHQVTQMGQEVILRCVPISNHLYFYWYRQILGQKVEFLVSFYNNEISEKSEIFDDQFSVERPDGSNFTLKIRSTKLEDSAMYFCASSGGEDATNEKLFFGSGTQLSVL.

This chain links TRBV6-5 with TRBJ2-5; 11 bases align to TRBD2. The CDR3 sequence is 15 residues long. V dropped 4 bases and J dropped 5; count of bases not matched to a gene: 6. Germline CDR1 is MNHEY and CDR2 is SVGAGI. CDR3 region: CASSWGTSGGETQYF. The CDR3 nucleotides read TGTGCCAGCAGTTGGGGGACTAGCGGTGGGGAGACCCAGTACTTC.

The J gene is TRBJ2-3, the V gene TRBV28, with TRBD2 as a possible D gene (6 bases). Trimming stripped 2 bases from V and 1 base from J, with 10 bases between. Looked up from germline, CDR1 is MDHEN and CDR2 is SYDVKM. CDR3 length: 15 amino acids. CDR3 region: CASSLAASGTDTQYF. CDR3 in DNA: TGTGCCAGCAGTTTAGCGGCTAGCGGCACAGATACGCAGTATTTT.